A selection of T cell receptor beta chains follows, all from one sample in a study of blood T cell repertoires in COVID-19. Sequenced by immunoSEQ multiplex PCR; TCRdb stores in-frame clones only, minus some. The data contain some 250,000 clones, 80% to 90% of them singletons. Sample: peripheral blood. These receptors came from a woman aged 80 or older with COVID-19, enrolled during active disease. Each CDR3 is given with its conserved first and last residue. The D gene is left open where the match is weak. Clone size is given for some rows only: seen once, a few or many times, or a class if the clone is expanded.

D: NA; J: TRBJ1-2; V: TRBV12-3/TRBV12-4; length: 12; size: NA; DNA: TGTGCCAGCAGTCTTTTTGGGGGGGGCTACACCTTC; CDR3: CASSLFGGGYTF
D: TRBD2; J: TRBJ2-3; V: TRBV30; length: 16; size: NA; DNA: TGTGCCTGGAGTGGGAAAGCTAGCGGGCCAACAGATACGCAGTATTTT; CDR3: CAWSGKASGPTDTQYF
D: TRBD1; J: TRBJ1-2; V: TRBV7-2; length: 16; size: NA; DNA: TGTGCCAGCAGCCCTAGAACGGGGACAGGGGACAGTGGCTACACCTTC; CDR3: CASSPRTGTGDSGYTF
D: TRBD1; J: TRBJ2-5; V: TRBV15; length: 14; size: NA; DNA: TGTGCCACCAGCACCGCTTCGGGACAGGAGACCCAGTACTTC; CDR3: CATSTASGQETQYF
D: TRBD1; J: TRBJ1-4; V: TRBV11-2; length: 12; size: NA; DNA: TGTGCCAGCAGCCTACAGGGGACTGAACTGTTTTTT; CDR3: CASSLQGTELFF
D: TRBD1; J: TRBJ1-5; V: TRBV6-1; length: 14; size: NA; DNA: TGTGCCAGCAGTGGGGGACAGGGCAATCAGCCCCAGCATTTT; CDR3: CASSGGQGNQPQHF
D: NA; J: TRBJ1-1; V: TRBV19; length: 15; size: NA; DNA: TGTGCCAGTAGTCCCTTCGGGGAATCGGGCACTGAAGCTTTCTTT; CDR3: CASSPFGESGTEAFF
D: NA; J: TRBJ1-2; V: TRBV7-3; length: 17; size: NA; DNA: TGTGCCAGCAGCTTAAACAGGGTTTCAGGAGCTAACTATGGCTACACCTTC; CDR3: CASSLNRVSGANYGYTF
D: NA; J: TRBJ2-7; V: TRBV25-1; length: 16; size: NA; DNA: TGTGCCAGCAGTGAATTAGGGAGACACAACCTCTACGAGCAGTACTTC; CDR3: CASSELGRHNLYEQYF
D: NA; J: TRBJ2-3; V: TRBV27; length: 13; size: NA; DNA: TGTGCCAGCTCCCCGGGAGCGCCAGATACGCAGTATTTT; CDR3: CASSPGAPDTQYF
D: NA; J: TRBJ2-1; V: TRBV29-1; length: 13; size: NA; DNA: TGCAGCGGGAGTAGTAGCTCCTACAATGAGCAGTTCTTC; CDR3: CSGSSSSYNEQFF
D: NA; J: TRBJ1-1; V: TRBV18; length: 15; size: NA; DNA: TGTGCCAGCTCACCATCAGTGGTCTTGGACACTGAAGCTTTCTTT; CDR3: CASSPSVVLDTEAFF
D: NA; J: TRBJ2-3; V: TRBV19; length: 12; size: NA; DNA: TGTGCCAGTAGTAGGCGCACAGATACGCAGTATTTT; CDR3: CASSRRTDTQYF
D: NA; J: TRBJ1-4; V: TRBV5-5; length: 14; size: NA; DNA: TGTGCCAGCAGCTTGGACCCACCGAGTGAAAAACTGTTTTTT; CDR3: CASSLDPPSEKLFF
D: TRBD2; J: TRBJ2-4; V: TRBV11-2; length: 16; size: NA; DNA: TGTGCCAGCAGCTTAGAGGGGAGCGGGGGAGGGGACATTCAGTACTTC; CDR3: CASSLEGSGGGDIQYF
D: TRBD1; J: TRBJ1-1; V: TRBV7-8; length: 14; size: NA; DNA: TGTGCCAGCAGCTTAGGACAGGGTATCACTGAAGCTTTCTTT; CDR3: CASSLGQGITEAFF
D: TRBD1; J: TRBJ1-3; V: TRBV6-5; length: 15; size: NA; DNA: TGTGCCAGCACTGCACAGGGGCTAGGAGGAAACACCATATATTTT; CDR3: CASTAQGLGGNTIYF
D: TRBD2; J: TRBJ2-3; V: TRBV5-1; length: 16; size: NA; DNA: TGCGCCAGCAGCTTGGGACTAGCGGGAGCCCAAGATACGCAGTATTTT; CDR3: CASSLGLAGAQDTQYF
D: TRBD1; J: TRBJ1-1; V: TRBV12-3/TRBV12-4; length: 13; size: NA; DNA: TGTGCCAGCAGTTTACAGGGGGACACTGAAGCTTTCTTT; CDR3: CASSLQGDTEAFF
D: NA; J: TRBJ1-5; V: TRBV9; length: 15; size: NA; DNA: TGTGCCAGCAGCGTAGACAGTCACCCAGGGCAGCCCCAGCATTTT; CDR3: CASSVDSHPGQPQHF
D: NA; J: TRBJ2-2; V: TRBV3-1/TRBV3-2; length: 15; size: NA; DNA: TGTGCCAGCAGACCAGACAAGGCCTACTCCGGGGAGCTGTTTTTT; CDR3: CASRPDKAYSGELFF
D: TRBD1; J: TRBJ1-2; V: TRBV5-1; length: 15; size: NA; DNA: TGCGCCAGCAGCTTGGGGGGACAGCCTAGCTATGGCTACACCTTC; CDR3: CASSLGGQPSYGYTF
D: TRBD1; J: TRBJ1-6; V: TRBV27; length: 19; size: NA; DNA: TGTGCCAGCAGTTATATCAGGGGGCCCGGGTTACCTTATAATTCACCCCTCCACTTT; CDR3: CASSYIRGPGLPYNSPLHF
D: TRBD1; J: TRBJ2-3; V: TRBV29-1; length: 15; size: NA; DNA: TGCAGCGTTACCGGGACAGCCTTCGACACAGATACGCAGTATTTT; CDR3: CSVTGTAFDTDTQYF
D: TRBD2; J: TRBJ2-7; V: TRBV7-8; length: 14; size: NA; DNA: TGTGCCAGCAGCGACCCGGGACTACCCCCAGCGCAGTACTTC; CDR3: CASSDPGLPPAQYF
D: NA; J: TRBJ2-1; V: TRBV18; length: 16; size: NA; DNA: TGTGCCAGCTCACCGGCGGCGGGATACATAAACAATGAGCAGTTCTTC; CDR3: CASSPAAGYINNEQFF
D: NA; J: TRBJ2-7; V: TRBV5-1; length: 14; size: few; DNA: TGCGCCAGCAGCTTGGACCCGGGTCCATACGAGCAGTACTTC; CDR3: CASSLDPGPYEQYF
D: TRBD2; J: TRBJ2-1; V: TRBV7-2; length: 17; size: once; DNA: TGTGCCAGCAGCCTATGGACTAGCGGGAGGGCCTACAATGAGCAGTTCTTC; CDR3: CASSLWTSGRAYNEQFF
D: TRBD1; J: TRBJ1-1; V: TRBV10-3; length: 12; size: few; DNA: TGTGCCATCAGTTACAGGGGAACTGAAGCTTTCTTT; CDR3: CAISYRGTEAFF
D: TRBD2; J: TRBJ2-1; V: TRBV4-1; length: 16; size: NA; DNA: TGCGCCAGCAGCCAAGATTTACTAGCGGCTTACAATGAGCAGTTCTTC; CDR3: CASSQDLLAAYNEQFF
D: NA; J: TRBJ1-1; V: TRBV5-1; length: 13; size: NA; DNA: TGCGCCAGCACCTTCGCGGGCCTGGGTGGAGCTTTCTTT; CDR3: CASTFAGLGGAFF
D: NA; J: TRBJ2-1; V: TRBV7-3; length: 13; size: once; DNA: TGTGCCAGCAGCTTTGGGCTTTTAAATGAGCAGTTCTTC; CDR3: CASSFGLLNEQFF
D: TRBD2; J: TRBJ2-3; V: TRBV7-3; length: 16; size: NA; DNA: TGTGCCAGCAGCTCCCAATCTAGCGGCTTCACAGATACGCAGTATTTT; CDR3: CASSSQSSGFTDTQYF
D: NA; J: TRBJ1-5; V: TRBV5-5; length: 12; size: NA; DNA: TGTGCCAGCAGCTTGGCGGGGGGACCCCAGCATTTT; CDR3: CASSLAGGPQHF
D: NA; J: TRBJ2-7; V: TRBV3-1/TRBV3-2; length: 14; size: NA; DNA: TGTGCCAGCAGCCAAGGTTGGACAACCTACGAGCAGTACTTC; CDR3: CASSQGWTTYEQYF
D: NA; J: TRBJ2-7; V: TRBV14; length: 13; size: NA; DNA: TGTGCCAGCAGCCAAGACCAGGCGGGGAAGCAGTACTTC; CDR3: CASSQDQAGKQYF
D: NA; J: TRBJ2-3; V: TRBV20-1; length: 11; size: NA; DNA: TGCAGTGCCGGGACTACAGATACGCAGTATTTT; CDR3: CSAGTTDTQYF
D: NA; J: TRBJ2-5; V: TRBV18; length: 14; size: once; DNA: TGTGCCAGCTCACGCGGGGCGGTCCAAGAGACCCAGTACTTC; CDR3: CASSRGAVQETQYF
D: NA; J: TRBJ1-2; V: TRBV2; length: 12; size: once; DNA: TGTGCCAGCCGGAGGCAGGACTATGGCTACACCTTC; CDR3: CASRRQDYGYTF
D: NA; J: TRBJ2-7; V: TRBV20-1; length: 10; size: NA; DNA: TGCAGTGCTAAGAGGGACGAGCAGTACTTC; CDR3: CSAKRDEQYF
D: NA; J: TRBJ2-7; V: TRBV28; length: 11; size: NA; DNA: TGTGCCAGCAGTGGTCCCCTCTCGGAGTACTTC; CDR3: CASSGPLSEYF
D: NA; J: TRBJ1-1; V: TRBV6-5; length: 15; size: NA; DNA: TGTGCCAGCAGTTACTCGAATCTCGGGTTCACTGAAGCTTTCTTT; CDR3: CASSYSNLGFTEAFF
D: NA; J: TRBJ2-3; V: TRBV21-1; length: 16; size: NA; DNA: TGTGCCAGCAGCAGAGGGACTCCCCCATGGGCAGATACGCAGTATTTT; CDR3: CASSRGTPPWADTQYF
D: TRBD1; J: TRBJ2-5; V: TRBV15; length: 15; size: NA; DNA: TGTGCCACCAGCAGCGGAGGAAGGGGGCGGGAGACCCAGTACTTC; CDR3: CATSSGGRGRETQYF
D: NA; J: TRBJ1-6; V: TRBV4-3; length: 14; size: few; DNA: TGCGCCAGCAGCCAATACGGACAGCAATCACCCCTCCACTTT; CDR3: CASSQYGQQSPLHF